These 10 T cell receptor beta chains came from one sample sequenced in a study of cytomegalovirus exposure and HLA in healthy donors. The PCR had 60 Vbeta and 13 Jbeta primers. Method: immunoSEQ multiplex PCR; TCRdb's copy keeps in-frame clones and lacks some. The repertoire includes almost 85,000 clones, roughly 78% of them detected once, and just under 2.5% sits in the top ten. Source material: PBMCs. Receptor source: a male donor in good health and CMV-seropositive.

This clone was observed a handful of times. This sequence joins TRBV28 and TRBJ2-7; 7 nucleotides align to TRBD1. CDR3 length: 15 amino acids. Germline V gene lookup returns CDR1 MDHEN and CDR2 SYDVKM. The V segment lost 2 bases and the J segment 3 bases; nucleotides outside the gene matches: 7. This chain's CDR3 is CASSLNRQGIYEQYF. CDR3 bases: TGTGCCAGCAGTTTAAACCGACAGGGAATCTACGAGCAGTACTTC.

The J gene is TRBJ1-1, the V gene TRBV11-2; D remains unclear. The CDR3 length is 13 residues. V was clipped by 1 base and J by 8 bases, with 11 bases between them. In germline, CDR1 is SGHAT, CDR2 FQNNGV. The CDR3 region is CASSLGGREEAFF. The CDR3 bases are TGTGCCAGCAGCTTAGGCGGGAGGGAAGAAGCTTTCTTT.

This clone has a handful of counts. The V gene is TRBV6-1, the J gene TRBJ2-5; 8 positions agree with TRBD1. The CDR3 contains 13 residues. Trimming cost V 6 bases and J 5 bases; bases outside gene matches: 5. Germline CDR1 MNHNS, CDR2 SASEGT. Here the CDR3 reads CASRTTGVETQYF. DNA for the CDR3: TGTGCCAGCAGGACGACAGGGGTGGAGACCCAGTACTTC.

The chain employs TRBV19 and TRBJ2-7, with 8 bases that match TRBD1. This CDR3 has 16 amino acids. Germline V CDR1 and CDR2: LNHDA, SQIVND (reference sequence). J gave up 2 bases and V 3 bases, and 9 bases lay outside the gene matches. CDR3 bases: TGTGCCAGTAGTATTGGGGCGACCAGGGGGCCCTACGAGCAGTACTTC. Translated: CASSIGATRGPYEQYF.

J is TRBJ1-1 and V is TRBV7-9; 7 positions match TRBD1. The CDR3 is 14 residues long. J gave up 3 bases and V 1 base, and 2 bases lay outside the gene matches. Germline V CDR1 and CDR2: SEHNR, FQNEAQ (reference sequence). Here the CDR3 DNA reads TGTGCCAGCAGCTTAGGGGACAGCTACACTGAAGCTTTCTTT. This encodes CASSLGDSYTEAFF.

V gene TRBV15 combines with J gene TRBJ1-1; the match to TRBD1 covers 11 bases. The length of the CDR3 is 17 residues. Trimming at V came to 1 base and at J to 3 bases, leaving 7 bases not matched to a gene. Germline-derived CDR1 and CDR2 are LNHNV and YYDKDF (reference sequence). This CDR3 is CATSRGRTGGVYTEAFF. As DNA, the CDR3 is TGTGCCACCAGCAGAGGCCGGACAGGGGGCGTCTACACTGAAGCTTTCTTT.

This chain connects TRBV28 to TRBJ2-1, with D hard to call. The V gene lost 6 bases and the J gene lost 0 bases, with 15 bases spanning the gap. The germline gives CDR1 MDHEN, CDR2 SYDVKM. The CDR3 extends over 16 amino acids. The CDR3 nucleotides are TGTGCCAGCAGCGAATTCGCGCGAAGCTCCTACAATGAGCAGTTCTTC. It specifies CASSEFARSSYNEQFF.

This clone has more than one count but fewer than ten. The rearrangement uses TRBV6-6 and TRBJ1-4, with D hard to call. Germline-derived CDR1 and CDR2 are MNHNY and SVGAGI (reference sequence). Trimming removed 4 bases at V and 8 bases at J, with 5 bases between. The CDR3 has 11 residues. CDR3: CASSSGEKLFF. In nucleotides, the CDR3 is TGTGCCAGCAGTTCGGGGGAAAAACTGTTTTTT.

This clone was recorded once. The chain is built from TRBV19 and TRBJ2-7; possibly TRBD1 for D (5 bases). Trimming stripped 5 bases from V and 0 bases from J, with 11 bases between. The CDR3 contains 14 residues. Per the germline V gene, CDR1 is LNHDA and CDR2 is SQIVND (reference sequence). The CDR3 DNA sequence: TGTGCCAGTAGTCTACAGGTTAACTCCTACGAGCAGTACTTC. Translating it yields CASSLQVNSYEQYF.

The chain is built from TRBV7-6 and TRBJ2-2; maybe TRBD1 (5 bases). CDR3 length: 16 amino acids. CDR1 is SGHVS, CDR2 FNYEAQ, per germline. The V and J ends lost 4 bases and 0 bases respectively, with 12 bases between them. CDR3 nucleotides: TGTGCCAGCAGCTCCTGGTGGACACCGAACACCGGGGAGCTGTTTTTT. This encodes CASSSWWTPNTGELFF.